This entry lists 7 T cell receptor beta chains sequenced from one sample in a study of cytomegalovirus exposure and HLA in healthy donors. The PCR made use of 60 Vbeta and 13 Jbeta primers. Profiling relied on immunoSEQ multiplex PCR, and the TCRdb table lists in-frame clones only, not all of them. The table lists roughly 110,000 clones, approximately 84% of them singletons. The sequencing sample was made of PBMCs. Receptors were obtained from a man younger than 45 in good health and CMV-seronegative.

V gene TRBV9 combines with J gene TRBJ1-5, with 7 bases identical to TRBD1. This CDR3 is built from 14 residues. The V gene end was trimmed by 3 bases and the J gene end by 4 bases; junction bases not matched to a gene: 4. Germline loops: CDR1 SGDLS, CDR2 YYNGEE. CDR3 protein: CASSEQGSNQPQHF. CDR3 DNA sequence: TGTGCCAGCAGCGAACAGGGGTCGAATCAGCCCCAGCATTTT.

This rearrangement joins TRBV27 to TRBJ2-3; TRBD2 agrees at 8 bases. The CDR3 is 22 amino acids. With 5 bases clipped from V and 1 base from J, the junction kept 26 bases outside the gene matches. In germline, CDR1 is MNHEY, CDR2 SMNVEV (reference sequence). Here the CDR3 reads CASSRRPSGSLSWGRGTDTQYF. The CDR3 nucleotides are TGTGCCAGCAGTCGCCGCCCTAGCGGGTCCCTTTCTTGGGGGCGGGGCACAGATACGCAGTATTTT.

The chain links TRBV19 to TRBJ1-1; D is possibly TRBD1 (5 bases). The germline gives CDR1 LNHDA, CDR2 SQIVND (reference sequence). This CDR3 is built from 10 residues. V shed 10 bases and J shed 8 bases, with 11 bases lying between them. The CDR3 sequence: CATWGGEAFF. The DNA of the CDR3 is TGTGCCACCTGGGGGGGGGAAGCTTTCTTT.

This chain connects TRBV11-2 to TRBJ2-7, with 15 bases fitting TRBD2. With V trimmed by 7 bases and J by 4 bases, 5 bases remained unmatched. The CDR3 contains 15 residues. Germline CDR1 SGHAT, CDR2 FQNNGV. This chain's CDR3 is CASKGTSGRWYEQYF. The CDR3 coding sequence is TGTGCCAGCAAAGGGACTAGCGGGAGGTGGTACGAGCAGTACTTC.

This clone was observed a few times. The rearrangement joins TRBV30 to TRBJ1-2; TRBD1 is a possible D gene (5 bases). The V end lost 3 bases, the J end lost 3 bases, and 14 bases lay between the germline ends. There are 14 residues in the CDR3. Germline V gene lookup returns CDR1 GTSNPN and CDR2 SVGIG (reference sequence). CDR3 sequence: CAWRRGPGYYGYTF. CDR3 DNA sequence: TGTGCCTGGAGAAGGGGCCCGGGCTACTATGGCTACACCTTC.

This sequence joins TRBV9 and TRBJ2-5, with a tentative D call TRBD1 (5 bases). From germline, CDR1 is SGDLS and CDR2 YYNGEE. Trimming shortened V by 1 base and J by 1 base, and 11 bases separated the two germline ends. This CDR3 region has 15 residues. The CDR3 bases are TGTGCCAGCAGCGTATCGGCAGGGTCCCAAGAGACCCAGTACTTC. It yields the protein CASSVSAGSQETQYF.

The J gene is TRBJ1-2, the V gene TRBV5-6; 9 bases align to TRBD1. CDR3 size: 13 residues. Unmatched junction bases numbered 11, after V lost 4 bases and J lost 13 bases. Germline CDR1 reads SGHDT; CDR2 reads YYEEEE. CDR3 nucleotides: TGTGCCAGCAGCGACGGGACAGGGACGCAAGGCACCTTC. This translates into CASSDGTGTQGTF.